One and the same sample provided the 6 T cell receptor beta chains below, sequenced in a study of human T cells and chemical hapten exposure. Regarding time point: healthy volunteer bleed at 6 weeks. The study extracted total RNA from unfractionated whole blood. TCRdb itself ran the RACE reads through MiXCR, one entry per CDR3 protein. The top ten hold about 1.7% of the sample, which has 70,000 to 95,000 distinct CDR3 sequences, roughly 7.9% seen once. The sequenced material came from whole blood. The receptors stem from a female donor in good health. Some clones in this sample may be carry-over from other donors' samples.

This clonotype has only a few counts. The chain uses TRBV6-2 or TRBV6-3 and TRBJ2-3; tentative D call: TRBD1 (6 bases). This CDR3 spans 14 amino acids. Germline V CDR1 and CDR2: MNHEY, SVGEGT. V was shortened by 6 bases and J by 9 bases, with 19 bases between the two germline ends. CDR3 in DNA: TGTGCCAGCAGAGGGTGGGGACACCGAGCGACGCAGTATTTT. It yields the protein CASRGWGHRATQYF.

This clonotype was observed many times. Mismatch with germline at one junction end may stem from a read error. The gene calls are TRBV7-2 and TRBJ2-3; 9 nucleotides align to TRBD2. CDR3 length equals 15 residues. The germline gives CDR1 SGHTA, CDR2 FQGNSA. The CDR3 DNA reads as TGTGCCAGCAGATTAGTTAGCGGGGGCGCAGATACGCAGTATTTT. It translates to CASRLVSGGADTQYF.

The chain combines TRBV4-2 with TRBJ2-7; D is unresolved. Germline V gene data show CDR1 as LGHNA and CDR2 as YNFKEQ. V was shortened by 2 bases and J by 0 bases, with 5 bases between the two germline ends. The CDR3 is made up of 13 amino acids. CDR3 in amino acids: CASSQPFSYEQYF. DNA for the CDR3: TGTGCCAGCAGCCAACCCTTCTCCTACGAGCAGTACTTC.

The V call is TRBV7-3, the J call TRBJ2-1; 13 nucleotides match TRBD2. The CDR3 totals 19 residues. Germline V gene lookup returns CDR1 SGHTA and CDR2 FQGTGA. The V segment lost 5 bases and the J segment 8 bases; nucleotides outside the gene matches: 18. As DNA, the CDR3 is TGTGCCAGCAGCCGCCGGGGTTTACTAGCGGGGGGGAAAGGGGATGAGCAGTTCTTC. As protein: CASSRRGLLAGGKGDEQFF.

This clonotype was detected many times. V and J are TRBV2 and TRBJ1-5; D not certain. Trimming cost V 8 bases and J 0 bases, with 11 bases left between them. There are 14 residues in the CDR3. Per the germline V gene, CDR1 is SNHLY and CDR2 is FYNNEI. The CDR3 sequence: CASVREFSNQPQHF. The CDR3 coding sequence is TGTGCCAGCGTTAGAGAATTTAGCAATCAGCCCCAGCATTTT.

Only one count was recorded for this clonotype. This chain connects TRBV27 to TRBJ2-7; D unresolved. The length of the CDR3 is 14 residues. Germline V gives CDR1 MNHEY, CDR2 SMNVEV (reference sequence). The ends were cut back, 3 bases at V and 0 bases at J, with 9 bases in the middle. Written as DNA, the CDR3 is TGTGCCAGCAGTTTTCGAACGAGCTCCTACGAGCAGTACTTC. It codes for CASSFRTSSYEQYF.